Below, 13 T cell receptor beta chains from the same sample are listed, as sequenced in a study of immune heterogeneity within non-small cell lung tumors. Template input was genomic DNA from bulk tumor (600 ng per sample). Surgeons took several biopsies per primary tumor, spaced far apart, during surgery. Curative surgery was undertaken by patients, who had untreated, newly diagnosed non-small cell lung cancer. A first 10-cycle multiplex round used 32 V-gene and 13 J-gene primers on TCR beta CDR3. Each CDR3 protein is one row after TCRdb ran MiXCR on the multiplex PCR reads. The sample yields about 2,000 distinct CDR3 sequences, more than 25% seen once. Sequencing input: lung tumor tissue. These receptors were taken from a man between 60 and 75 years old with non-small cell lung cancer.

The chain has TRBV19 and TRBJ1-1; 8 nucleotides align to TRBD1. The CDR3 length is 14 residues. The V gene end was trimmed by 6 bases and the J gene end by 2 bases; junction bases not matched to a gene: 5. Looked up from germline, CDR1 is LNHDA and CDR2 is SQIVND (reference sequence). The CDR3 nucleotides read TGTGCCAGTAGCCGGGGACAGGTCAACACTGAAGCTTTCTTT. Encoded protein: CASSRGQVNTEAFF.

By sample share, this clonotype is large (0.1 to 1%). As DNA, the CDR3 is TGTGCCAGCAGTTTATCGGGACAGGGAGGAGGGTATGGCTACACCTTC. Its protein product is CASSLSGQGGGYGYTF. This chain connects TRBV28 to TRBJ1-2, with 9 bases that match TRBD1. Trimming at V came to 1 base and at J to 5 bases, leaving 8 bases not matched to a gene. The CDR3 is made up of 16 amino acids. Germline lookup yields CDR1 MDHEN and CDR2 SYDVKM.

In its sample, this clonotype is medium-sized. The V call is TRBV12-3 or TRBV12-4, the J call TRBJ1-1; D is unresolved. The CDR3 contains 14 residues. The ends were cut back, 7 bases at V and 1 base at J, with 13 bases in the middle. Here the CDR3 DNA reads TGTGCCAGCATCCCTGGACGGCAGAACACTGAAGCTTTCTTT. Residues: CASIPGRQNTEAFF.

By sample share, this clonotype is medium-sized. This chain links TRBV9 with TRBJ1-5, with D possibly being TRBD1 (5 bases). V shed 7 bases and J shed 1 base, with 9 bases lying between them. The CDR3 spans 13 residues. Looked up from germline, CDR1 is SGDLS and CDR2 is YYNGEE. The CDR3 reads CASSGESNQPQHF. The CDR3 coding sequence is TGTGCCAGCTCGGGGGAGAGCAATCAGCCCCAGCATTTT.

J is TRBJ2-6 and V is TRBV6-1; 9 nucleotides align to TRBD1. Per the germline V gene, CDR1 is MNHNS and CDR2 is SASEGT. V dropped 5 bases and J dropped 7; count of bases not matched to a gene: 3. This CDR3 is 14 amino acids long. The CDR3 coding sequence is TGTGCCAGCAGTCCGGGACAGGGTGCCAACGTCCTGACTTTC. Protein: CASSPGQGANVLTF.

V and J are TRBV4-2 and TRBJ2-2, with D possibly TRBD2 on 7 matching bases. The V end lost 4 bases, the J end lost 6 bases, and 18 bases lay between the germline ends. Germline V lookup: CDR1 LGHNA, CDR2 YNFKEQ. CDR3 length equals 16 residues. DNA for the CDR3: TGTGCCAGCAGCCCTCGGGGGGCGGGAGAGGCCGGGGAGCTGTTTTTT. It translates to CASSPRGAGEAGELFF.

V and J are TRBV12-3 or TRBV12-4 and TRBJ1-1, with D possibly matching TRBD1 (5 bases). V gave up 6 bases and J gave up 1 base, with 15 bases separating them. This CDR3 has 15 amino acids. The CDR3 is CASSARGSPNTEAFF. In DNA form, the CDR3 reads TGTGCCAGCAGCGCCCGGGGGTCCCCGAACACTGAAGCTTTCTTT.

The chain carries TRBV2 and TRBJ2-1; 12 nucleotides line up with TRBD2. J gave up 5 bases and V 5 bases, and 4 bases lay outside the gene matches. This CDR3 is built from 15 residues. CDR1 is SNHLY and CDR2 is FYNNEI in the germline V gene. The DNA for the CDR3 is TGTGCCAGCAGTCAAACTAGCGGGAGGAACAATGAGCAGTTCTTC. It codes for CASSQTSGRNNEQFF. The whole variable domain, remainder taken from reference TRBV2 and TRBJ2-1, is EPEVTQTPSHQVTQMGQEVILRCVPISNHLYFYWYRQILGQKVEFLVSFYNNEISEKSEIFDDQFSVERPDGSNFTLKIRSTKLEDSAMYFCASSQTSGRNNEQFFGPGTRLTVL.

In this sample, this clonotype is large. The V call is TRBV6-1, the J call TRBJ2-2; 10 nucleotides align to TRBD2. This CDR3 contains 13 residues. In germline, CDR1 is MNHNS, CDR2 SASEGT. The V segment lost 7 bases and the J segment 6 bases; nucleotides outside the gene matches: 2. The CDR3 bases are TGTGCCAGCACTAGCGGGAGCTCCGGGGAGCTGTTTTTT. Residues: CASTSGSSGELFF.

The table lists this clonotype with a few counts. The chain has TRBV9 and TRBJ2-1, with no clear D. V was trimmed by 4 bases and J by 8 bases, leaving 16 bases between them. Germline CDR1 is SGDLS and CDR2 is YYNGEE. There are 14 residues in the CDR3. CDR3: CASSPGPLDDEQFF. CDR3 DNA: TGTGCCAGCAGCCCGGGCCCTCTTGACGATGAGCAGTTCTTC.

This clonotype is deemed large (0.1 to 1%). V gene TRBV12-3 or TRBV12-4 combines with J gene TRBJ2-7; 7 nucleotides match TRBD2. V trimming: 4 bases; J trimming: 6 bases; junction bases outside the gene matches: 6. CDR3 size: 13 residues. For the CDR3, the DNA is TGTGCCAGCAGTTGGGGGGGGAGTCCCGAGCAGTACGTC. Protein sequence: CASSWGGSPEQYV.

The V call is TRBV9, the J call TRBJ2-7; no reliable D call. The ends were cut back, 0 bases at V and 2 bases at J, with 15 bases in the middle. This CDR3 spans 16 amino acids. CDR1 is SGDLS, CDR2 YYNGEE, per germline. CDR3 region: CASSVDVWQRTYEQYF. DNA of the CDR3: TGTGCCAGCAGCGTAGACGTCTGGCAGAGAACCTACGAGCAGTACTTC. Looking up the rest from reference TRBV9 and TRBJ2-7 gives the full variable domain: DSGVTQTPKHLITATGQRVTLRCSPRSGDLSVYWYQQSLDQGLQFLIQYYNGEERAKGNILERFSAQQFPDLHSELNLSSLELGDSALYFCASSVDVWQRTYEQYFGPGTRLTVT.

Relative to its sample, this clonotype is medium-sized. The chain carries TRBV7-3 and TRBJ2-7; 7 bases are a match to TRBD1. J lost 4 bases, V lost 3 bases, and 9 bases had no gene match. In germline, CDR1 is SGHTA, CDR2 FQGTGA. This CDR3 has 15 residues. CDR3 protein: CASSFSGGHRYEQYF. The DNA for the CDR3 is TGTGCCAGCAGCTTCTCAGGGGGACACCGATACGAGCAGTACTTC. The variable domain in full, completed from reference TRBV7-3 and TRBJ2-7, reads GAGVSQTPSNKVTEKGKYVELRCDPISGHTALYWYRQSLGQGPEFLIYFQGTGAADDSGLPNDRFFAVRPEGSVSTLKIQRTERGDSAVYLCASSFSGGHRYEQYFGPGTRLTVT.